A selection of T cell receptor beta chains follows, all from one sample in a study of control samples from healthy donors and cancer patients. The assay was immunoSEQ multiplex PCR, and TCRdb's table has in-frame clones only and misses some. The top ten clones hold approximately 9.8% of a sample with fewer than 100,000 clones, roughly four fifths of them seen once. Source material: blood. The receptors stem from an older woman in good health. Both conserved end residues are part of each CDR3. Each record gives: J gene, D gene, V gene, clone size, CDR3 protein, CDR3 DNA. A D gene is named only where the DNA matches it firmly. Not every row has a clone size; where given, it reads once, few, many or a size class.

TRBJ2-7	TRBD2	TRBV27	-	CASSGLAPSYEQYF	TGTGCCAGCAGTGGACTAGCCCCCTCGTACGAGCAGTACTTC
TRBJ1-2	-	TRBV19	-	CASSKEINYGYTF	TGTGCCAGTAGCAAGGAGATTAACTATGGCTACACCTTC
TRBJ2-1	TRBD1	TRBV5-1	-	CASSLGGTGSGEQFF	TGCGCCAGCAGCTTGGGCGGGACAGGGTCGGGGGAGCAGTTCTTC
TRBJ2-7	-	TRBV28	once	CASSFRQYEQYF	TGTGCCAGCAGTTTCCGACAATACGAGCAGTACTTC
TRBJ2-1	TRBD2	TRBV18	-	CASSQGSGRINEQFF	TGTGCCAGCTCACAGGGTAGCGGGAGAATAAATGAGCAGTTCTTC
TRBJ1-1	-	TRBV6-4	-	CASRNGWRNTEAFF	TGTGCCAGCCGGAATGGATGGAGGAACACTGAAGCTTTCTTT
TRBJ1-4	TRBD1	TRBV6-2/TRBV6-3	-	CASCPGTGVEKLFF	TGTGCCAGCTGCCCGGGGACAGGGGTCGAAAAACTGTTTTTT
TRBJ2-5	-	TRBV5-4	-	CASSPSTGIQETQYF	TGTGCCAGCAGCCCCTCGACTGGTATCCAAGAGACCCAGTACTTC
TRBJ2-7	TRBD1	TRBV18	-	CASSRTGGDGEQYF	TGTGCCAGCTCGCGGACAGGGGGGGACGGGGAGCAGTACTTC
TRBJ2-5	-	TRBV21-1	-	CASSKRRHQETQYF	TGTGCCAGCAGCAAACGGCGGCACCAAGAGACCCAGTACTTC
TRBJ1-3	-	TRBV7-2	-	CASSNTGGGNTIYF	TGTGCCAGCAGCAATACAGGCGGGGGAAACACCATATATTTT
TRBJ1-3	-	TRBV11-3	-	CASSIQGFSSGNTIYF	TGTGCCAGCAGCATCCAGGGGTTTAGCTCTGGAAACACCATATATTTT
TRBJ2-3	TRBD2	TRBV5-1	-	CASSFGTSGRGADTQYF	TGCGCCAGCAGCTTTGGGACTAGCGGGAGAGGGGCAGATACGCAGTATTTT
TRBJ2-3	TRBD2	TRBV14	-	CATSGSPTDTQYF	TGTGCCACCAGCGGGAGTCCAACAGATACGCAGTATTTT